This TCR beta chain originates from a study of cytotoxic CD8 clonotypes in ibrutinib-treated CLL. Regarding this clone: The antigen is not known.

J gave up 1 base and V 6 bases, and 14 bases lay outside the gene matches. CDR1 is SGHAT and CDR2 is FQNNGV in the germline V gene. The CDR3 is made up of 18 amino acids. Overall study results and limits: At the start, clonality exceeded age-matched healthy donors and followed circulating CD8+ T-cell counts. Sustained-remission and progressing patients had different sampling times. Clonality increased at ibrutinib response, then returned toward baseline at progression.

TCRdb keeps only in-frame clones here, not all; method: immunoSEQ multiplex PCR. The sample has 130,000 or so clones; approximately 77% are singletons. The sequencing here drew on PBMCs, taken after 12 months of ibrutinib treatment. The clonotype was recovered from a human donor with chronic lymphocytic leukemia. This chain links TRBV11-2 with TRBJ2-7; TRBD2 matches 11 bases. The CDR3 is CASSYSGTSGAFSYEQYF. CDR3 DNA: TGTGCCAGCAGTTATTCCGGGACTAGCGGAGCCTTTTCCTACGAGCAGTACTTC.